Listed here is a single T cell receptor beta chain. The antigen is not known. The study drew the donors from its approximately 130-subject validation cohort, separate from the approximately 700-subject first cohort. Generated by immunoSEQ multiplex PCR, the TCRdb table keeps only in-frame clones and is missing some. The sample has some 230,000 clones, over 80% seen once; the top ten hold approximately 1%. This record belongs to a study of cytomegalovirus exposure and HLA in healthy donors. Study-wide background: The 120 validation repertoires matched the approximately 670 first-cohort repertoires in platform, a later analysis reported. Overall study results and limits: TCR clusters originating in the first cohort tended to co-occur in the 100 to 150 validation repertoires, according to a later analysis. Listed as cytomegalovirus-associated were roughly 180 TCR beta chains.

The germline CDR1 and CDR2 sequences are SEHNR and FQNEAQ (reference sequence). This CDR3 has 13 amino acids. The V and J ends lost 5 bases and 13 bases respectively, with 15 bases between them. The J gene is TRBJ2-6, the V gene TRBV7-9, with D uncertain. Sequenced: PBMCs. This clonotype was obtained from a woman younger than 30 in good health and CMV-seronegative. The CDR3 is CASSPPTARVLTF. CDR3 sequence (DNA): TGTGCCAGCAGCCCCCCGACGGCCAGGGTCCTGACTTTC. The full variable domain, its missing parts supplied by reference TRBV7-9 and TRBJ2-6, is DTGVSQNPRHKITKRGQNVTFRCDPISEHNRLYWYRQTLGQGPEFLTYFQNEAQLEKSRLLSDRFSAERPKGSFSTLEIQRTEQGDSAMYLCASSPPTARVLTFGAGSRLTVL.